This section outlines one TCR beta chain sequence together with its context. As processed by the authors: Amplification from reference gene primers served as the basis for estimated nucleated cell counts. Some clones are missing from TCRdb's copy, which holds only in-frame ones; the method was immunoSEQ multiplex PCR. For V, J and clone size, that table is used; D and trimming come from the DNA. This sample has around 100,000 clones, with around 84% found just once. The sample is drawn from a study of blood T cell repertoires in COVID-19. Study information: There were acute and convalescent COVID-19 samples, and they came from the United States, Italy and Spain. Sources were T cells, B-cell-depleted T cells, or PBMCs; the material itself was cDNA or gDNA.

The material sequenced was peripheral blood. The sequence was collected from a human donor in a cohort sampled during active COVID-19.

The CDR3 region is CASSLGGVGGYEQYF. DNA of the CDR3: TGTGCCAGCAGCTTAGGCGGGGTTGGGGGATACGAGCAGTACTTC. J is TRBJ2-7 and V is TRBV11-3; D is perhaps TRBD2 (6 bases). V was cut by 1 base and J by 4 bases, with 14 bases left in between. Germline CDR1 SGHNT, CDR2 YENEEA. CDR3 size: 15 residues.